These T cell receptor beta chains were read from a single sample in a study of early T cells in non-severe SARS-CoV-2 infection. Each CDR3 protein is one row after TCRdb ran MiXCR on the 5' RACE reads. Of 110,000 or so distinct CDR3 sequences in the sample, about an eighth were seen once. Material for sequencing was whole blood. Receptors originate from an adult who was a healthcare worker with PCR-confirmed SARS-CoV-2 infection or an uninfected control (not recorded which). Each CDR3 is given with its conserved first and last residue. The D gene is left open where the match is weak. The size of a clone is reported for some rows only, either as once, few or many, or as a class for expanded clones.

j_gene	d_gene	v_gene	abundance	CDR3nt	CDR3aa
TRBJ1-1	TRBD1	TRBV20-1	many	TGCAGTGCTCGGACAGGGGGGAACACTGAAGCTTTCTTT	CSARTGGNTEAFF
TRBJ2-7	NA	TRBV27	NA	TGTGCCGGCACCGGACGGACAGGACGTAGCGGTTCCTACGAGCAGTACTTC	CAGTGRTGRSGSYEQYF
TRBJ2-1	NA	TRBV12-3/TRBV12-4	few	TGTGCCAGCAGCCCGCCCCTACCAGGGCCTGAGCAGTTCTTC	CASSPPLPGPEQFF
TRBJ2-4	NA	TRBV14	NA	TGTGCCAGCAGCCAAGATCGGACTGGGGCCAAAAACATTCAGTACTTC	CASSQDRTGAKNIQYF
TRBJ2-5	NA	TRBV18	few	TGTGCCAGCTCACTAGTAAGGGGCCCTCAAGAGACCCAGTACTTC	CASSLVRGPQETQYF
TRBJ1-5	NA	TRBV7-8	many	TGTGCCAGCAGCTTATTCGGGACCGCTCAGCCCCAGCATTTT	CASSLFGTAQPQHF
TRBJ2-7	NA	TRBV7-9	many	TGTGCCAGCAGCTTAGCACCAGGGAGTACCTACGAGCAGTACTTC	CASSLAPGSTYEQYF
TRBJ1-1	NA	TRBV18	NA	TGTGCCAGCTCCTATGGAGGGGGGACTGAAGCTTTCTTT	CASSYGGGTEAFF
TRBJ2-5	NA	TRBV5-5	NA	TGTGCCAGCAGCTATTCGGACAGCCAAGAGACCCAGTACTTC	CASSYSDSQETQYF
TRBJ2-1	TRBD1	TRBV6-6	NA	TGTGCCAGCAGTTACTTTGGACAGGGCCCCTACAATGAGCAGTTCTTC	CASSYFGQGPYNEQFF
TRBJ2-2	NA	TRBV5-1	few	TGCGCCAGCAGCTTGGAGGCAGGTGGGACCGGGGAGCTGTTTTTT	CASSLEAGGTGELFF
TRBJ2-3	NA	TRBV24-1	NA	TGTGCCACCACGGCAGGATTCACAGATACGCAGTATTTT	CATTAGFTDTQYF
TRBJ1-5	TRBD1	TRBV4-2	many	TGTGCCAGCAGCTCCCGACAGGGTGGTCAGCCCCAGCATTTT	CASSSRQGGQPQHF
TRBJ2-7	NA	TRBV2	few	TGTGCCAGCAGTGAAATCATCTACGAGCAGTACTTC	CASSEIIYEQYF
TRBJ1-5	TRBD1	TRBV19	NA	TGTGCCAGTAGTGACTTATACAGGGGTAGCAATCAGCCCCAGCATTTT	CASSDLYRGSNQPQHF
TRBJ2-7	NA	TRBV14	few	TGTGCCAGCAGCCAATTACCAGGGCGGTACGAGCAGTACTTC	CASSQLPGRYEQYF
TRBJ2-1	NA	TRBV7-2	NA	TGTGCCAGCAGCTTAGTTCCGGGTTACTCCTACAATGAGCAGTTCTTC	CASSLVPGYSYNEQFF
TRBJ2-7	NA	TRBV1	few	TGCACCAGCAGCCAAGGGGACTCGCCCTACGAGCAGTACTTC	CTSSQGDSPYEQYF
TRBJ2-3	NA	TRBV11-2	NA	TGTGCCAGCAGCTCCCTCACAGATACGCAGTATTTT	CASSSLTDTQYF
TRBJ2-7	NA	TRBV7-3	many	TGTGCCAGCAGCCCCCGACTTGGTTCGGGCGAGCAGTACTTC	CASSPRLGSGEQYF
TRBJ1-4	TRBD1	TRBV7-9	many	TGTGCCAGCAGCAAGGACAGGGCGACTAATGAAAAACTGTTTTTT	CASSKDRATNEKLFF
TRBJ1-6	TRBD1	TRBV9	few	TGTGCCAGCAGCCCCCCCGGGACAGGAGGGGGTAATTCACCCCTCCACTTT	CASSPPGTGGGNSPLHF
TRBJ2-3	NA	TRBV4-1	many	TGCGCCAGCAGCCAAAATACAGATACGCAGTATTTT	CASSQNTDTQYF
TRBJ2-3	TRBD2	TRBV11-2	NA	TGTGCCAGCAGGACTAGCGGGAGAAATACGCAGTATTTT	CASRTSGRNTQYF